A single sample is the source of the 25 T cell receptor beta chains below, sequenced in a study of T cells after yellow fever vaccination. In TCRdb, the 5' RACE reads were re-called with MiXCR into one record per CDR3 protein. The sample holds about 240,000 distinct CDR3 sequences, roughly 7.2% seen once. The sequences come from CD4+ T cells sorted from PBMCs, collected 15 days after the yellow fever booster vaccination. These receptors were obtained from a man under 40 who received the YFV17D yellow fever vaccine.

This clonotype was seen more than once but under ten times. V and J are TRBV12-3 or TRBV12-4 and TRBJ2-7; weak D call: TRBD1 (5 bases). The CDR3 has 11 amino acids. Trimming removed 5 bases from V and 12 bases from J, with 14 bases in between. CDR3 amino acids: CASSPGARMYF. The DNA of the CDR3 is TGTGCCAGCAGTCCTGGGGCTAGAATGTACTTC.

The table lists this clonotype with a few counts. The genes are TRBV29-1 and TRBJ2-3; 13 nucleotides line up with TRBD2. Germline V lookup: CDR1 SQVTM, CDR2 ANQGSEA. Unmatched junction bases numbered 4, after V lost 6 bases and J lost 4 bases. This CDR3 has 14 amino acids. The CDR3 is CSVWTSGSPDTQYF. CDR3 DNA sequence: TGCAGCGTGTGGACTAGCGGGAGTCCAGATACGCAGTATTTT.

This clonotype was seen only a few times. V is TRBV29-1 and J is TRBJ2-2; TRBD2 matches at 12 bases. Per the germline V gene, CDR1 is SQVTM and CDR2 is ANQGSEA. The CDR3 covers 15 residues. The junction had 10 bases not matched to a gene; V was cut back by 7 bases and J by 7 bases. CDR3 DNA sequence: TGCAGCGCGTCGTTGACTAGCGGGAGTATCGGGGAGCTGTTTTTT. Translating gives CSASLTSGSIGELFF.

This clonotype was detected only a few times. This chain connects TRBV20-1 to TRBJ2-3, with 15 nucleotides matching TRBD2. The length of the CDR3 is 17 residues. Germline V gene lookup returns CDR1 DFQATT and CDR2 SNEGSKA (reference sequence). Trimming cost V 6 bases and J 3 bases; bases outside gene matches: 10. The CDR3 DNA follows: TGCAGTGCCAGGACTAGCGGGAGGGCCGGGGGTACAGATACGCAGTATTTT. It is translated as CSARTSGRAGGTDTQYF.

This clonotype has only a few counts. The chain joins TRBV11-1 to TRBJ2-3; 11 bases align to TRBD2. The V gene's germline CDR1 is SGHAT and CDR2 FQDESV (reference sequence). Germline trimming cut 5 bases from V and 2 bases from J; bases unmatched to any gene: 12. The length of the CDR3 is 18 residues. CDR3 sequence reads: CASSRSLLAGVTTDTQYF. The CDR3 coding sequence is TGTGCCAGCAGCCGCTCTCTACTAGCGGGAGTAACCACAGATACGCAGTATTTT.

The genes are TRBV20-1 and TRBJ1-2, with TRBD1 matching over 7 bases. The CDR3 loop spans 13 amino acids. V lost 3 bases, J lost 6 bases, and 7 bases stayed unmatched. CDR1 is DFQATT, CDR2 SNEGSKA, per germline (reference sequence). The CDR3: CSASYGTVDGYTF. CDR3 in DNA: TGCAGTGCTAGCTACGGGACAGTAGATGGCTACACCTTC.

V is TRBV3-1 and J is TRBJ1-2; possible D gene TRBD1, 6 bases. CDR1 LGHDT and CDR2 YNNKEL come from the germline V gene (reference sequence). V shed 3 bases and J shed 8 bases, with 19 bases lying between them. The CDR3 covers 15 residues. CDR3 loop: CASSQRDSGVDGYTF. The CDR3, as DNA: TGTGCCAGCAGCCAGAGGGATTCAGGGGTTGACGGCTACACCTTC.

This chain connects TRBV30 to TRBJ1-6; D is ambiguous. In germline, CDR1 is GTSNPN, CDR2 SVGIG (reference sequence). The CDR3 runs 16 residues. Deletions cut 7 bases from V and 6 bases from J, with 22 bases between. This CDR3 reads CASRKGGPYTNSPLHF. The CDR3 DNA is TGTGCCTCGCGCAAGGGCGGCCCGTATACTAATTCACCCCTCCACTTT.

As concerns this clonotype: Being one base from a much bigger clone, this may be a read error. The chain uses TRBV29-1 and TRBJ2-1; D is uncertain. V was cut by 8 bases and J by 1 base, with 9 bases left in between. Germline V lookup: CDR1 SQVTM, CDR2 ANQGSEA. The CDR3 has 12 amino acids. CDR3 in amino acids: CSPRKSYNEQFF. For the CDR3, the DNA is TGCAGCCCCCGGAAATCCTACAATGAGCAGTTCTTC.

This clonotype was seen a few times. V is TRBV3-1 and J is TRBJ2-2; no reliable D call. There are 12 residues in the CDR3. In germline, CDR1 is LGHDT, CDR2 YNNKEL (reference sequence). V was pared by 3 bases and J by 5 bases, with 4 bases between. The CDR3 nucleotides read TGTGCCAGCAGCCATGTAACCGGGGAGCTGTTTTTT. It yields the protein CASSHVTGELFF.

This clonotype was detected a few times. V and J are TRBV7-9 and TRBJ2-1; D unresolved. The germline V gene encodes CDR1 SEHNR and CDR2 FQNEAQ (reference sequence). Trimming took off 1 base at V and 9 bases at J, with 10 bases between the two ends. The CDR3 length is 13 residues. This CDR3 is CASSLVNLGEQFF. CDR3 DNA sequence: TGTGCCAGCAGCTTAGTAAATCTAGGTGAGCAGTTCTTC.

This chain links TRBV28 with TRBJ2-1, with D perhaps TRBD2 (6 bases). The CDR3 consists of 13 residues. V was cut by 7 bases and J by 3 bases, with 10 bases left in between. Germline V CDR1 and CDR2: MDHEN, SYDVKM. DNA of the CDR3: TGTGCCAGCAAAAGCGGGTTCTACAATGAGCAGTTCTTC. Translation: CASKSGFYNEQFF.

This clonotype was seen more than once but under ten times. V and J are TRBV20-1 and TRBJ2-7; D might be TRBD2 (5 bases). The V gene lost 6 bases and the J gene lost 7 bases, with 16 bases spanning the gap. The germline V gene encodes CDR1 DFQATT and CDR2 SNEGSKA (reference sequence). The CDR3 runs to 12 residues. The CDR3: CSAPGNPGEQYF. The CDR3 nucleotides are TGCAGTGCCCCCGGGAACCCAGGAGAGCAGTACTTC.

This clonotype was detected once. The junction departs from the called germline gene at one end, perhaps through a read error. V and J are TRBV5-4 and TRBJ1-1, with a possible D match to TRBD1 (5 bases). Germline-derived CDR1 and CDR2 are SGHNT and YYREEE (reference sequence). CDR3 size: 13 residues. This chain's CDR3 is CASGLGAEAEAFF. CDR3 coding DNA: TGTGCCAGCGGCTTAGGGGCGGAGGCTGAAGCTTTCTTT. Using reference TRBV5-4 and TRBJ1-1 for the parts outside the CDR3, the full variable domain is ETGVTQSPTHLIKTRGQQVTLRCSSQSGHNTVSWYQQALGQGPQFIFQYYREEENGRGNFPPRFSGLQFPNYSSELNVNALELDDSALYLCASGLGAEAEAFFGQGTRLTVV.

The chain recombines TRBV6-2 or TRBV6-3 with TRBJ1-1; no clear D. Trimming pared 7 bases from V and 4 bases from J, leaving 13 bases between. Germline V lookup: CDR1 MNHEY, CDR2 SVGEGT. The CDR3 has 13 residues. For the CDR3, the DNA is TGTGCCAGCACCTCCTGGGGAAGCACTGAAGCTTTCTTT. Its protein is CASTSWGSTEAFF.

There are many counts of this clonotype. At one end the junction does not follow the germline gene, possibly because of a read error. The chain employs TRBV10-3 and TRBJ2-1; 9 bases align to TRBD2. CDR1 and CDR2 from the germline V gene are ENHRY and SYGVKD. The CDR3 is 17 residues long. CDR3 residues: CASSGRLAAYSYNEQFF. In nucleotides, the CDR3 is TGTGCCAGCAGTGGTCGACTAGCGGCCTACTCCTACAATGAGCAGTTCTTC.

The V call is TRBV5-6, the J call TRBJ1-6; D unresolved. With 1 base removed from V and 0 bases from J, the gap between germline ends came to 5 bases. Germline V lookup: CDR1 SGHDT, CDR2 YYEEEE. The CDR3 has 15 amino acids. The CDR3 nucleotides are TGTGCCAGCAGCTTGAAGAACTCCTATAATTCACCCCTCCACTTT. The encoded protein is CASSLKNSYNSPLHF.

This clonotype was observed a handful of times. This rearrangement joins TRBV30 to TRBJ2-1; D remains unclear. The CDR3 runs to 11 residues. The V and J ends lost 1 base and 4 bases respectively, with 2 bases between them. Germline CDR1 is GTSNPN and CDR2 is SVGIG (reference sequence). The CDR3 loop is CAWSDYNEQFF. In DNA, the CDR3 is TGTGCCTGGAGTGATTACAATGAGCAGTTCTTC.

The V call is TRBV4-3, the J call TRBJ2-7; 8 bases fit TRBD2. V was clipped by 0 bases and J by 4 bases; unmatched bases: 8. Germline V gene data show CDR1 as LGHNA and CDR2 as YSLEER. The CDR3 is 16 amino acids. CDR3 in DNA: TGCGCCAGCAGCCAAGAATGGGCGGGAGGTAGATACGAGCAGTACTTC. Translated, it gives CASSQEWAGGRYEQYF.

Only a few counts were recorded for this clonotype. This chain uses TRBV6-2 or TRBV6-3 with TRBJ2-1, with 10 bases that match TRBD1. Germline lookup yields CDR1 MNHEY and CDR2 SVGEGT. V shed 4 bases, J shed 6 bases, and the junction held 18 bases outside the gene matches. The CDR3 is made up of 19 amino acids. The CDR3, as DNA: TGTGCCAGCAGTTTTCGGACAGGGGGGATTAGCGGGCTGATCAATGAGCAGTTCTTC. Amino acid sequence: CASSFRTGGISGLINEQFF.

This clonotype came up a few times. V usage is TRBV3-1 and J usage is TRBJ2-3; weak D call: TRBD2 (7 bases). The germline V gene has CDR1 LGHDT and CDR2 YNNKEL (reference sequence). This CDR3 has 16 residues. Deletions cut 1 base from V and 3 bases from J, with 14 bases between. CDR3 region: CASSQASRGGTDTQYF. DNA of the CDR3: TGTGCCAGCAGCCAAGCGTCCAGGGGAGGGACAGATACGCAGTATTTT.

This clonotype was detected ten times or more. The chain has TRBV12-5 and TRBJ2-1; D not certain. Trimming shortened V by 7 bases and J by 10 bases, and 8 bases separated the two germline ends. The CDR3 has 10 amino acids. Germline CDR1 reads LGHNT; CDR2 reads FRNRAP. The CDR3 sequence: CASALLEQFF. The CDR3 DNA reads TGTGCTAGTGCTCTACTAGAGCAGTTCTTC.

This clonotype has just a few counts. CDR3 protein: CASSLRQGMNTEAFF. CDR3 sequence (DNA): TGTGCCAGCAGCCTTAGACAGGGCATGAACACTGAAGCTTTCTTT. The chain couples TRBV28 to TRBJ1-1; TRBD1 matches 7 bases. Losses at the gene ends were 6 bases for V and 0 bases for J; bases not matched to a gene: 7. CDR3 length equals 15 residues. Germline loops: CDR1 MDHEN, CDR2 SYDVKM.

The V and J genes are TRBV20-1 and TRBJ1-1; a possible D gene is TRBD1 (6 bases). The germline V gene encodes CDR1 DFQATT and CDR2 SNEGSKA (reference sequence). The germline V and J ends were trimmed by 5 bases and 3 bases, with 13 bases remaining between them. The CDR3 loop spans 13 amino acids. CDR3: CSASRQEDTEAFF. CDR3 DNA sequence: TGCAGTGCTTCCCGACAGGAGGACACTGAAGCTTTCTTT.

The chain recombines TRBV5-4 with TRBJ2-2; 9 positions match TRBD2. V lost 4 bases and J lost 6; bases outside the gene matches: 7. Germline V gives CDR1 SGHNT, CDR2 YYREEE (reference sequence). CDR3 length: 15 amino acids. The CDR3 nucleotides read TGTGCCAGCAGCACAGCGGGAGGCGGGGCCGGGGAGCTGTTTTTT. Protein product: CASSTAGGGAGELFF.